A single sample gave rise to the 29 T cell receptor beta chains below, sequenced in a study of shared clonotypes between healthy human individuals. Generated by immunoSEQ multiplex PCR, the TCRdb table keeps only in-frame clones and is missing some. The table lists around 2.1 million clones, more than 90% of them singletons. Sequencing was performed on naive CD4+ T cells sorted from blood. Subset defined: CD45RA+ positively selected. Every receptor here comes from a man younger than 35 in good health.

The chain has TRBV18 and TRBJ2-5, with TRBD1 matching over 7 bases. Germline CDR1 is KGHSH and CDR2 is LQKENI. This CDR3 comprises 14 residues. J lost 1 base, V lost 6 bases, and 5 bases had no gene match. Written as DNA, the CDR3 is TGTGCCAGCTCGCGAGGGACAGTCCAAGAGACCCAGTACTTC. Protein product: CASSRGTVQETQYF.

The chain carries TRBV7-2 and TRBJ1-1, with TRBD1 as a possible D gene (6 bases). V dropped 6 bases and J dropped 5 bases, with 16 bases sitting between them. From germline, CDR1 is SGHTA and CDR2 FQGNSA. The CDR3 contains 14 residues. CDR3 loop: CASSPGQRRTEAFF. The CDR3 DNA is TGTGCCAGCAGTCCCGGACAGCGGCGGACTGAAGCTTTCTTT.

V and J are TRBV18 and TRBJ1-1; the D is unclear. Germline loops: CDR1 KGHSH, CDR2 LQKENI. This CDR3 has 15 amino acids. V lost 3 bases and J 1 base, leaving 12 bases between the germline ends. CDR3 protein: CASSPPPGRNTEAFF. DNA of the CDR3: TGTGCCAGCTCACCCCCCCCGGGAAGGAACACTGAAGCTTTCTTT.

The V gene is TRBV7-2, the J gene TRBJ1-1, with unresolved D. The CDR3 has 13 amino acids. V was clipped by 5 bases and J by 6 bases, with 13 bases between them. Germline-derived CDR1 and CDR2 are SGHTA and FQGNSA. The CDR3 DNA follows: TGTGCCAGCAGCCAGCGCGGTGGCGCTGAAGCTTTCTTT. It specifies CASSQRGGAEAFF.

The rearrangement uses TRBV7-6 and TRBJ2-7, with TRBD1 identical over 7 bases. Germline-derived CDR1 and CDR2 are SGHVS and FNYEAQ. This CDR3 comprises 16 residues. The junction had 10 bases not matched to a gene; V was cut back by 5 bases and J by 0 bases. The chain's CDR3 is CASSGRQGASSYEQYF. DNA of the CDR3: TGTGCCAGCAGCGGGAGACAGGGAGCGAGCTCCTACGAGCAGTACTTC.

V is TRBV4-1 and J is TRBJ2-1, with TRBD2 matching over 12 bases. Trimming took 1 base from V and 5 from J; bases not matched to a gene: 3. The germline CDR1 and CDR2 sequences are MGHRA and YSYEKL. This CDR3 region has 16 residues. The CDR3 is CASSQGLAGGNNEQFF. The CDR3 DNA reads as TGCGCCAGCAGCCAAGGGCTAGCGGGGGGGAACAATGAGCAGTTCTTC.

The chain links TRBV5-6 to TRBJ2-4, with D perhaps TRBD2 (7 bases). V was clipped by 1 base and J by 3 bases, with 11 bases between them. Germline values: CDR1 SGHDT, CDR2 YYEEEE. The CDR3 is 15 amino acids. CDR3 amino acids: CASSLWGGGKNIQYF. CDR3 in DNA: TGTGCCAGCAGCTTGTGGGGAGGGGGCAAAAACATTCAGTACTTC.

The CDR3 nucleotides read TGTGCCAGCAGTTTACAGGGGTTCCAAGAGACCCAGTACTTC. The encoded protein is CASSLQGFQETQYF. V usage is TRBV27 and J usage is TRBJ2-5, with D possibly matching TRBD1 (6 bases). The V and J ends lost 2 bases and 1 base respectively, with 8 bases between them. The CDR3 loop spans 14 amino acids. The germline V gene has CDR1 MNHEY and CDR2 SMNVEV (reference sequence).

The chain employs TRBV9 and TRBJ1-1; D is ambiguous. The CDR3 loop spans 19 amino acids. Trimming left V 2 bases short and J 0 bases short, with 23 bases between. Germline V gene data show CDR1 as SGDLS and CDR2 as YYNGEE. CDR3 coding DNA: TGTGCCAGCAGCGTGTCTTATGAGGCTGCGCCCCGGATGAACACTGAAGCTTTCTTT. Translated, it gives CASSVSYEAAPRMNTEAFF.

The J gene is TRBJ2-7, the V gene TRBV28, with a possible D match to TRBD1 (6 bases). The germline gives CDR1 MDHEN, CDR2 SYDVKM. The CDR3 consists of 13 residues. V gave up 8 bases and J gave up 2 bases, with 13 bases separating them. CDR3 nucleotide sequence: TGTGCCAGCTATGAAACAGGGACCTACGAGCAGTACTTC. Its protein is CASYETGTYEQYF.

The chain combines TRBV5-1 with TRBJ1-6; 8 bases fit TRBD1. CDR1 and CDR2 (germline): SGHRS, YFSETQ. J was trimmed by 3 bases and V by 0 bases; bases with no gene match: 5. The CDR3 has 17 residues. As DNA, the CDR3 is TGCGCCAGCAGCTTGGACGGCAGGGGGCTCTATAATTCACCCCTCCACTTT. Translation: CASSLDGRGLYNSPLHF.

Here the CDR3 DNA reads TGTGCCAGCAGTTACGTGGGGGAAGGTAATTCACCCCTCCACTTT. It specifies CASSYVGEGNSPLHF. This rearrangement joins TRBV6-6 to TRBJ1-6, with D perhaps TRBD1 (5 bases). This CDR3 region has 15 residues. V was shortened by 2 bases and J by 6 bases, with 11 bases between the two germline ends. Looked up from germline, CDR1 is MNHNY and CDR2 is SVGAGI (reference sequence).

Here the CDR3 DNA reads TGTGCCTGGGCGGGATACACTGAAGCTTTCTTT. Encoded protein: CAWAGYTEAFF. The chain recombines TRBV30 with TRBJ1-1; D gene uncertain. From germline, CDR1 is GTSNPN and CDR2 SVGIG (reference sequence). This CDR3 contains 11 residues. Trimming took off 5 bases at V and 3 bases at J, with 7 bases between the two ends.

The chain links TRBV18 to TRBJ2-2, with TRBD2 matching 8 bases. CDR1 KGHSH and CDR2 LQKENI come from the germline V gene. The V gene end was trimmed by 2 bases and the J gene end by 3 bases; junction bases not matched to a gene: 5. The CDR3 sequence is 16 residues long. The CDR3 DNA sequence: TGTGCCAGCTCACCAAGGCTGCGGGAGGACACCGGGGAGCTGTTTTTT. Its protein is CASSPRLREDTGELFF. The complete variable domain, with remaining parts taken from reference TRBV18 and TRBJ2-2, reads NAGVMQNPRHLVRRRGQEARLRCSPMKGHSHVYWYRQLPEEGLKFMVYLQKENIIDESGMPKERFSAEFPKEGPSILRIQQVVRGDSAAYFCASSPRLREDTGELFFGEGSRLTVL.

This chain links TRBV19 with TRBJ2-2; either TRBD1 or TRBD2 may supply D (5 bases each). Looked up from germline, CDR1 is LNHDA and CDR2 is SQIVND (reference sequence). The ends were cut back, 7 bases at V and 8 bases at J, with 17 bases in the middle. The CDR3 runs to 14 residues. The chain's CDR3 is CASKGDGLTGELFF. The CDR3 DNA reads TGTGCCAGTAAAGGGGACGGCTTAACAGGGGAGCTGTTTTTT.

This clone has a single count. The chain has TRBV4-3 and TRBJ2-1; 13 bases are a match to TRBD2. V shed 1 base, J shed 8 bases, and the junction held 2 bases outside the gene matches. There are 15 residues in the CDR3. Germline CDR1 and CDR2: LGHNA and YSLEER. CDR3 bases: TGCGCCAGCAGCCAAGGGACTAGCGGGAGTGATGAGCAGTTCTTC. Amino acids: CASSQGTSGSDEQFF.

This chain joins TRBV30 and TRBJ1-4, with 7 bases lining up with TRBD1. The V gene end was trimmed by 5 bases and the J gene end by 0 bases; junction bases not matched to a gene: 9. Germline V gene lookup returns CDR1 GTSNPN and CDR2 SVGIG (reference sequence). The CDR3 has 16 amino acids. CDR3 amino acids: CAWQRDSLTTNEKLFF. In DNA, the CDR3 is TGTGCCTGGCAGCGGGACAGCCTAACAACTAATGAAAAACTGTTTTTT.

A remark on this clone: One end of the junction varies from germline; a read error may be responsible. The V gene is TRBV9, the J gene TRBJ1-6, with D possibly TRBD1 on 6 matching bases. CDR3 length: 8 residues. Germline values: CDR1 SGDLS, CDR2 YYNGEE. As DNA, the CDR3 is TGTGCCAGCAGCTTGACAGGTTTT. This translates into CASSLTGF.

Written as DNA, the CDR3 is TGTGCCAGCAGCCAACCTCTCTGGACAGATACGCAGTATTTT. This codes for CASSQPLWTDTQYF. V usage is TRBV14 and J usage is TRBJ2-3, with D uncertain. V shed 2 bases and J shed 3 bases, with 9 bases lying between them. Germline V lookup: CDR1 SGHDN, CDR2 FVKESK. The CDR3 length is 14 residues.

As regards this clone: Other DNA sequences in the same sample also yield this CDR3. The chain carries TRBV10-3 and TRBJ1-2; 10 positions agree with TRBD1. After removal of 10 bases from V and 0 bases from J, the junction contained 2 bases not matched to a gene. The germline CDR1 and CDR2 sequences are ENHRY and SYGVKD. This CDR3 spans 13 amino acids. For the CDR3, the DNA is TGTGCCACGGGACAGGGGTCTAACTATGGCTACACCTTC. This gives the protein CATGQGSNYGYTF.

The chain employs TRBV6-5 and TRBJ2-7, with TRBD1 as a possible D gene (6 bases). The CDR3 loop spans 15 amino acids. The germline V and J ends were trimmed by 2 bases and 2 bases, with 13 bases remaining between them. CDR1 is MNHEY and CDR2 is SVGAGI in the germline V gene. In nucleotides, the CDR3 is TGTGCCAGCAGTTACCAGGGGTCTCAGGCCTACGAGCAGTACTTC. Amino acid sequence: CASSYQGSQAYEQYF.

The chain recombines TRBV12-5 with TRBJ2-7, with no clear D. Trimming took off 6 bases at V and 4 bases at J, with 7 bases between the two ends. Germline CDR1 and CDR2: LGHNT and FRNRAP. This CDR3 is 11 amino acids long. The CDR3 region has the DNA TGTGCTAGTGGACTCGATTACGAGCAGTACTTC. The encoded protein is CASGLDYEQYF.

The chain employs TRBV18 and TRBJ1-5; D is undetermined. Germline CDR1 and CDR2: KGHSH and LQKENI. Between the trimmed V and J ends, which lost 0 bases and 0 bases, there was a span of 15 bases. The CDR3 totals 18 residues. The CDR3 region has the DNA TGTGCCAGCTCACCACCGCGGGAAATAGGGTATAGCAATCAGCCCCAGCATTTT. It encodes CASSPPREIGYSNQPQHF. Variable domain in full (rest from reference TRBV18 and TRBJ1-5): NAGVMQNPRHLVRRRGQEARLRCSPMKGHSHVYWYRQLPEEGLKFMVYLQKENIIDESGMPKERFSAEFPKEGPSILRIQQVVRGDSAAYFCASSPPREIGYSNQPQHFGDGTRLSIL.

The chain recombines TRBV7-2 with TRBJ1-1; the D gene is possibly TRBD1 (6 bases). CDR1 is SGHTA, CDR2 FQGNSA, per germline. The CDR3 totals 16 residues. The ends were cut back, 4 bases at V and 0 bases at J, with 15 bases in the middle. The CDR3 bases are TGTGCCAGCAGCTCCATGACAGGCCTAATGAACACTGAAGCTTTCTTT. As protein: CASSSMTGLMNTEAFF.

The chain joins TRBV18 to TRBJ1-3; the D is unclear. Germline V CDR1 and CDR2: KGHSH, LQKENI. Between the trimmed V and J ends, which lost 3 bases and 0 bases, there was a span of 6 bases. This CDR3 region has 14 residues. In nucleotides, the CDR3 is TGTGCCAGCTCACCTTCCCTCTCTGGAAACACCATATATTTT. Translation: CASSPSLSGNTIYF. Filled out from reference TRBV18 and TRBJ1-3, the complete variable domain reads NAGVMQNPRHLVRRRGQEARLRCSPMKGHSHVYWYRQLPEEGLKFMVYLQKENIIDESGMPKERFSAEFPKEGPSILRIQQVVRGDSAAYFCASSPSLSGNTIYFGEGSWLTVV.

The chain carries TRBV7-9 and TRBJ1-4, with TRBD1 identical over 7 bases. Trimming took 1 base from V and 1 from J; bases not matched to a gene: 6. Germline V gives CDR1 SEHNR, CDR2 FQNEAQ (reference sequence). The CDR3 consists of 17 residues. The CDR3: CASSLGQGGRTNEKLFF. The CDR3 coding sequence is TGTGCCAGCAGCTTAGGACAGGGAGGGAGAACTAATGAAAAACTGTTTTTT.

The rearrangement uses TRBV5-1 and TRBJ2-7; 10 nucleotides line up with TRBD2. Germline CDR1 reads SGHRS; CDR2 reads YFSETQ. V lost 2 bases to trimming and J lost 0 bases; unmatched junction nucleotides: 8. The CDR3 spans 17 residues. This CDR3 is CASSLDFSGGSSYEQYF. CDR3 nucleotides: TGCGCCAGCAGCTTAGATTTTAGCGGGGGGAGCTCCTACGAGCAGTACTTC.

This clone was observed once. The chain joins TRBV6-6 to TRBJ2-1; TRBD1 is a possible D gene (6 bases). The V end was cut by 2 bases, the J end by 2 bases, with 10 bases between. Germline V lookup: CDR1 MNHNY, CDR2 SVGAGI (reference sequence). The CDR3 spans 15 residues. The CDR3 bases are TGTGCCAGCAGTTACGTGCAGGGGCCCTACAATGAGCAGTTCTTC. Translation: CASSYVQGPYNEQFF.

CDR3 amino acids: CASSVSGGASFGELFF. For the CDR3, the DNA is TGTGCCAGCAGCGTTAGCGGGGGGGCTTCCTTCGGGGAGCTGTTTTTT. The gene calls are TRBV11-3 and TRBJ2-2, with 11 bases fitting TRBD2. The CDR3 covers 16 residues. Germline-derived CDR1 and CDR2 are SGHNT and YENEEA. Trimming removed 5 bases from V and 7 bases from J; junction bases left unmatched: 9.